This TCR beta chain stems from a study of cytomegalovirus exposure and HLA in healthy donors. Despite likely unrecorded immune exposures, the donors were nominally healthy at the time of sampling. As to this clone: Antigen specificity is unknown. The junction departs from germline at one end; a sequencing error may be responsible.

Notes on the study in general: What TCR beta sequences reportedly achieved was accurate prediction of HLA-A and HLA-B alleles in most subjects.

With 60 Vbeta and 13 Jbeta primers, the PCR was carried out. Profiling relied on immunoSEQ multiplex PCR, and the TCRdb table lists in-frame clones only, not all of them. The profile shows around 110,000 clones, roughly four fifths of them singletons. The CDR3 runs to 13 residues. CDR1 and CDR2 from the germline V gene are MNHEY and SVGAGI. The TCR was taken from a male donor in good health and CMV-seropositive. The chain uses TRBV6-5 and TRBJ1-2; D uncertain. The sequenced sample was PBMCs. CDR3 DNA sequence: TGTGCCAGCAGTCCTGACCGAGACTATGGCTACCCCTTC. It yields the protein CASSPDRDYGYPF.